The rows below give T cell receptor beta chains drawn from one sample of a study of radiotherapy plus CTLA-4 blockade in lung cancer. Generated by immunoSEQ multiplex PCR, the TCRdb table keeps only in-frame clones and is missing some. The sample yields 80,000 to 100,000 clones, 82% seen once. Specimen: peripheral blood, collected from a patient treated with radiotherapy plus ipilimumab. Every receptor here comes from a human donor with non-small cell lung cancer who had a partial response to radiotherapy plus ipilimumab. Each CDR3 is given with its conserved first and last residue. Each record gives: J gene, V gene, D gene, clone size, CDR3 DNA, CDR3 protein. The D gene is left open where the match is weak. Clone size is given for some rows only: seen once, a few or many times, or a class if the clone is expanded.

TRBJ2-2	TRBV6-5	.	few	TGTGCCAGCAGCTCCTCGGTAGCAAGCGCCGGGGAGCTGTTTTTT	CASSSSVASAGELFF
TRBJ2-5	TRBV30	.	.	TGTGCCTGGAGTCCCCTGGCAGAGACCCAGTACTTC	CAWSPLAETQYF
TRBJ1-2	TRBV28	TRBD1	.	TGTGCCAGCACAGGGGGCGCAGGCTACACCTTC	CASTGGAGYTF
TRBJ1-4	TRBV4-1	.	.	TGCGCCAGCAGCCTTACCCCGGGGGCAACTAATGAAAAACTGTTTTTT	CASSLTPGATNEKLFF
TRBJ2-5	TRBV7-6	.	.	TGTGCCAGCAGCTTAGGCCCCGGCCCAGGGGGGCAAGAGACCCAGTACTTC	CASSLGPGPGGQETQYF
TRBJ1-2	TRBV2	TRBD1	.	TGTGCCAGCAGGGGACAGGGAAGTCACTATGGCTACACCTTC	CASRGQGSHYGYTF
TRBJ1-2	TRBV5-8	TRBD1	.	TGTGCCAGCAGAATACAGGGGTCCTATGGCTACACCTTC	CASRIQGSYGYTF
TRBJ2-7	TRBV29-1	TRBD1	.	TGCAGCGTCACGACCGTGAGACAGGGTTTGTACGAGCAGTACTTC	CSVTTVRQGLYEQYF
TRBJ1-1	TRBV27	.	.	TGTGCCAGCAGTTTGACATCTTACACTGAAGCTTTCTTT	CASSLTSYTEAFF
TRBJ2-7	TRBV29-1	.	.	TGCAGCGTTGTGAGGAGCGGCTCCTACGAGCAGTACTTC	CSVVRSGSYEQYF
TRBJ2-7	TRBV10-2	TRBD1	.	TGCGCCAGCGCCAAGACAGGGGGGGGCGGGCAGTACTTC	CASAKTGGGGQYF
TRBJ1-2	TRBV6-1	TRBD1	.	TGTGCCAGCAGTGAAGGGCAGGGGGCGATCGGCTATGGCTACACCTTC	CASSEGQGAIGYGYTF
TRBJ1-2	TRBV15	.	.	TGTGCCACCAGCAGAGATCGCAAGAGAGCGCATGGCTACACCTTC	CATSRDRKRAHGYTF
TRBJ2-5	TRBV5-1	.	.	TGCGCCAGCAGCTTCGGCGGGGTGAGAGAGACCCAGTACTTC	CASSFGGVRETQYF
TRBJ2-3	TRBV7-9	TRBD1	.	TGTGCCAGCAGCTTGCAGGGGGTTCAAGGTACGCAGTATTTT	CASSLQGVQGTQYF
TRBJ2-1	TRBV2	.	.	TGTGCCAGCAGTGAAGTGGTTCCTGAGGATGAGCAGTTCTTC	CASSEVVPEDEQFF
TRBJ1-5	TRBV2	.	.	TGTGCCAGCAATCGGGATAGCAATCAGCCCCAGCATTTT	CASNRDSNQPQHF
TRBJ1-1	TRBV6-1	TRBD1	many	TGTGCCAGCAGCCGTTCACAGGGGATCACTGAAGCTTTCTTT	CASSRSQGITEAFF
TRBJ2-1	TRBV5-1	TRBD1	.	TGCGCCAGCAGCTTCCGGACAGGCTTCAATGAGCAGTTCTTC	CASSFRTGFNEQFF
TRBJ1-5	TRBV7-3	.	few	TGTGCCAGCAGCTTAGGAGGCGGTCAGCCCCAGCATTTT	CASSLGGGQPQHF
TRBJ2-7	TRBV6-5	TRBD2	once	TGTGCCAGCAGTTACAGCGGGAGGGTCTACGAGCAGTACTTC	CASSYSGRVYEQYF
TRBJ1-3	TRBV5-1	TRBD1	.	TGCGCCAGCAGCCTGCAGGGACAGGGATCTGGAAACACCATATATTTT	CASSLQGQGSGNTIYF
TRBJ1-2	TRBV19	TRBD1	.	TGTGCCAGTAGTATAGCCGCAGGGGGACCGGCCTATGGCTACACCTTC	CASSIAAGGPAYGYTF
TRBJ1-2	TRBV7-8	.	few	TGTGCCAGCAGCAAGGGGGGGGCGGGAGGCTACACCTTC	CASSKGGAGGYTF
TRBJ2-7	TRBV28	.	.	TGTGCCAGCAGTCAGGGGGGAAGGCCAACCTACGAGCAGTACTTC	CASSQGGRPTYEQYF
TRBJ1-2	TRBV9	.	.	TGTGCCAGCAGCCCAGGGGATGGACGGAGCTTCAACTATGGCTACACCTTC	CASSPGDGRSFNYGYTF
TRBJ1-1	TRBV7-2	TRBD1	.	TGTGCCAGCACCGACTACGGGCAGGGGGCGGGGGCTTTCTTT	CASTDYGQGAGAFF
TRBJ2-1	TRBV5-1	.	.	TGCGCCAGCAGCTTGGGAACGGGAACTGAGCAGTTCTTC	CASSLGTGTEQFF
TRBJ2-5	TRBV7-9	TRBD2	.	TGTGCCAGCAGAGTGACTAGCGGGAGGGCCTGGGAGACCCAGTACTTC	CASRVTSGRAWETQYF
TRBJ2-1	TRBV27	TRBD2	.	TGTGCCAGCAGTCTAAGGATGACTAGCGGAAGGGAGCGGGAGCAGTTCTTC	CASSLRMTSGREREQFF
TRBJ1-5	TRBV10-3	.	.	TGTGCCATCAGTGAAAATTCTGATCAGCCCCAGCATTTT	CAISENSDQPQHF
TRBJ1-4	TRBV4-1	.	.	TGCGCCAGCAGCCAAGGACAGGCCGCCGAAAAACTGTTTTTT	CASSQGQAAEKLFF
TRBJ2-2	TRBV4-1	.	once	TGCGCCAGCAGCCAATCTAGAATCAACACCGGGGAGCTGTTTTTT	CASSQSRINTGELFF
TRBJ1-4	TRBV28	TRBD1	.	TGTGCCAGCCTCAGCACAGGGGGGGATGAAAAACTGTTTTTT	CASLSTGGDEKLFF
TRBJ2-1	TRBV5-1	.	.	TGCGCCAGCAGCTTCCAGGACAGTGCGGAGCAGTTCTTC	CASSFQDSAEQFF
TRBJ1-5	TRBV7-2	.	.	TGTGCCAGCAGCCTGCGGGGCCAGCAGCAGCCCCAGCATTTT	CASSLRGQQQPQHF
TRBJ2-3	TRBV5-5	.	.	TGTGCCAGCAGCTTCGCAGGGGTAGTGGGGGATACGCAGTATTTT	CASSFAGVVGDTQYF
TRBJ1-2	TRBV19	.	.	TGTGCCAATAGTGCCCCGGGTCGGAATAATGGCTACACCTTC	CANSAPGRNNGYTF
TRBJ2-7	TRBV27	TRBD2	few	TGTGCCAGCAGTTTGGCTAGCGGAGCCTACGAGCAGTACTTC	CASSLASGAYEQYF
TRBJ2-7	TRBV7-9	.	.	TGTGCCAGCAGCTTAGCGGTGGGGGGTGAGCAGTACTTC	CASSLAVGGEQYF
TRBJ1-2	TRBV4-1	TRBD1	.	TGCGCCAGCAGCCAAGGCCCTAGACAGGGGGCGAGAGGCTACACCTTC	CASSQGPRQGARGYTF
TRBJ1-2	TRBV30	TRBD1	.	TGTGCCTGGAACTACAGGGGTGGCTACACCTTC	CAWNYRGGYTF
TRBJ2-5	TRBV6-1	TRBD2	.	TGTGCCAGCAGTACCGGACTAGCGGGATTCGAGACCCAGTACTTC	CASSTGLAGFETQYF
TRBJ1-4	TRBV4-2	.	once	TGTGCCAGCAGCCAAGTCAGCGGGGGGGATGAAAAACTGTTTTTT	CASSQVSGGDEKLFF
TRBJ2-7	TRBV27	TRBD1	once	TGTGCCAGCAGCCCATACAAAGTTGGGACAGGGGTCTACGAGCAGTACTTC	CASSPYKVGTGVYEQYF
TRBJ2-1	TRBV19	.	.	TGTGCCAGTAAATCTTTGGACAGCTACAATGAGCAGTTCTTC	CASKSLDSYNEQFF
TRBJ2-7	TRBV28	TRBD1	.	TGTGCCAGCAGTTCCCCCGGGGGACAGGGCTACGAGCAGTACTTC	CASSSPGGQGYEQYF
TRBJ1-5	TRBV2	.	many	TGTGCCAGCAGTTCCCAGACGGGGGGCAGGGGCAATCAGCCCCAGCATTTT	CASSSQTGGRGNQPQHF
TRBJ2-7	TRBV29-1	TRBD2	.	TGCAGCGTGCAGCGGGGAACCTACGAGCAGTACTTC	CSVQRGTYEQYF
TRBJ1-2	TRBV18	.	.	TGTGCCAGCTCACCAACGACAGGAAGTCCCTATGGCTACACCTTC	CASSPTTGSPYGYTF